This TCR beta chain was retrieved from a study of blood T cells in healthy people across ages. Study-wide results and limits: There were more naive CD4+ cells and higher diversity in long-lived donors than in aged donors.

Worth noting for this clonotype: The antigen is undetermined.

Total RNA extraction produced at least 5 micrograms (per sample) for the study. A second about 6 to 12 cycle PCR used barcoded and J-beta primers. From each sample, at least 2.5 million paired-end reads containing CDR3 were obtained. Each CDR3 protein gets one entry after TCRdb re-called the 5' RACE reads with MiXCR. The repertoire holds hundreds of thousands of distinct CDR3 sequences, with roughly 25% as singletons. J gave up 6 bases and V 1 base, and 6 bases lay outside the gene matches. From germline, CDR1 is SGHVS and CDR2 FQNEAQ. The CDR3 totals 15 residues. These records were also assigned to another study, of T cells of mothers and their children. This second study says: With unrelated pairs as the comparison, related mother-child pairs had a slightly higher overlap that was not significant.

Source material: blood. The clonotype originates from a boy between 10 and 17 years old in good health. The V call is TRBV7-8, the J call TRBJ1-5; TRBD1 matches at 7 bases. The CDR3 here is CASSLGTGDSQPQHF. The CDR3 region has the DNA TGTGCCAGCAGCTTAGGAACAGGGGACAGTCAGCCCCAGCATTTT.